This section outlines one TCR beta chain sequence together with its context. Donors in Cohort 3 counted as recovered after two negative PCRs, clearance, or symptom resolution. The method was immunoSEQ multiplex PCR; TCRdb's version includes in-frame clones alone and lacks a portion of them. The table has a few hundred thousand clones, approximately 85% seen once. This entry belongs to a study of blood T cell repertoires in COVID-19. CDR3 length equals 17 residues. Germline V CDR1 and CDR2: KGHSH, LQKENI. V was shortened by 3 bases and J by 0 bases, with 15 bases between the two germline ends. This receptor was identified in a man aged 30-40 years who had recovered from COVID-19. Sequenced input: PBMCs or T cells enriched from blood (not recorded which). The chain uses TRBV18 and TRBJ1-3; a possible D gene is TRBD1 (5 bases). The CDR3 loop reads CASSPVDSSSSGNTIYF. DNA of the CDR3: TGTGCCAGCTCACCCGTCGACAGTTCTTCCTCTGGAAACACCATATATTTT. Full variable domain (outside the CDR3, taken from reference TRBV18 and TRBJ1-3): NAGVMQNPRHLVRRRGQEARLRCSPMKGHSHVYWYRQLPEEGLKFMVYLQKENIIDESGMPKERFSAEFPKEGPSILRIQQVVRGDSAAYFCASSPVDSSSSGNTIYFGEGSWLTVV.